The 12 T cell receptor beta chains presented below share a single source sample, sequenced in a study of T cell repertoires in aging, cancer and after chemotherapy. The template was genomic DNA from peripheral blood, not RNA. Multiplex touch-down PCR with TRB-A/B primers amplified rearranged V-D-J TRB sequences. TCRdb reprocessed the multiplex PCR reads with MiXCR, giving one entry per CDR3 protein. Of just under 10,000 distinct CDR3 sequences listed, 30% to 45% are singletons. The sequenced sample was blood. The receptors originated from a human donor in good health.

This clonotype was seen a few times. The gene calls are TRBV29-1 and TRBJ2-7, with 13 bases fitting TRBD2. Germline CDR1 is SQVTM and CDR2 is ANQGSEA. The CDR3 totals 14 residues. The V gene end was trimmed by 3 bases and the J gene end by 7 bases; junction bases not matched to a gene: 6. As DNA, the CDR3 is TGCAGCGTTGACGGACTAGCGGGAGTACAGGAGCAGTACTTC. Translating gives CSVDGLAGVQEQYF.

The V and J genes are TRBV18 and TRBJ1-1; D call uncertain. This CDR3 is 14 amino acids long. V lost 0 bases and J lost 1, with 6 bases in between. In germline, CDR1 is KGHSH, CDR2 LQKENI. This CDR3 is CASSPPLPNTEAFF. The CDR3 DNA reads TGTGCCAGCTCACCACCGCTCCCGAACACTGAAGCTTTCTTT.

This clonotype appeared a few times. CDR3 loop: CASRESQDYGYTF. CDR3 in DNA: TGTGCCAGTAGGGAGAGTCAGGACTATGGCTACACCTTC. V usage is TRBV19 and J usage is TRBJ1-2; D remains ambiguous. This CDR3 has 13 amino acids. The germline V gene encodes CDR1 LNHDA and CDR2 SQIVND (reference sequence). V gave up 6 bases and J gave up 3 bases, with 11 bases separating them.

This clonotype is medium-sized. The chain couples TRBV15 to TRBJ2-1; 7 bases map to TRBD1. The J segment lost 1 base and the V segment lost 5 bases, leaving 2 bases of the junction unmatched. The germline V gene has CDR1 LNHNV and CDR2 YYDKDF (reference sequence). This CDR3 contains 14 residues. CDR3 bases: TGTGCCACCAGCGGGGGACAGTCCTACAATGAGCAGTTCTTC. Protein: CATSGGQSYNEQFF.

The chain is built from TRBV29-1 and TRBJ2-3, with a possible D match to TRBD1 (6 bases). The germline V gene encodes CDR1 SQVTM and CDR2 ANQGSEA. This CDR3 comprises 13 residues. The V and J ends lost 5 bases and 2 bases respectively, with 11 bases between them. DNA for the CDR3: TGCAGCGTTTATGGACAGAACACAGATACGCAGTATTTT. It encodes CSVYGQNTDTQYF.

The chain is built from TRBV11-3 and TRBJ1-3, with D perhaps matching TRBD1 (5 bases). This CDR3 contains 14 residues. The germline V gene encodes CDR1 SGHNT and CDR2 YENEEA. Trimming took off 0 bases at V and 8 bases at J, with 11 bases between the two ends. CDR3 protein: CASSLDRGSHTIYF. CDR3 DNA sequence: TGTGCCAGCAGCTTAGATCGGGGGTCCCACACCATATATTTT.

This clonotype is labeled as medium-sized. The chain is built from TRBV29-1 and TRBJ2-7; the match to TRBD1 covers 8 bases. This CDR3 is 14 amino acids long. Germline V gene data show CDR1 as SQVTM and CDR2 as ANQGSEA. Trimming took 3 bases from V and 6 from J; bases not matched to a gene: 10. Here the CDR3 DNA reads TGCAGCGTTGAGAGACAGACAGGGGTCGGCGAGCAGTACTTC. The encoded protein is CSVERQTGVGEQYF.

The chain has TRBV27 and TRBJ2-6; D gene uncertain. The V gene's germline CDR1 is MNHEY and CDR2 SMNVEV (reference sequence). This CDR3 is 15 amino acids long. Trimming took off 0 bases at V and 4 bases at J, with 7 bases between the two ends. The CDR3 DNA follows: TGTGCCAGCAGTTTATCCGGTTACGGGGCCAACGTCCTGACTTTC. The encoded protein is CASSLSGYGANVLTF. Full variable domain (missing parts from reference TRBV27 and TRBJ2-6): EAQVTQNPRYLITVTGKKLTVTCSQNMNHEYMSWYRQDPGLGLRQIYYSMNVEVTDKGDVPEGYKVSRKEKRNFPLILESPSPNQTSLYFCASSLSGYGANVLTFGAGSRLTVL.

This clonotype was counted a few times. The rearrangement joins TRBV5-6 to TRBJ2-7, with 9 bases that match TRBD2. V gave up 0 bases and J gave up 2 bases; unmatched junction bases: 3. The CDR3 sequence is 15 residues long. CDR1 and CDR2 (germline): SGHDT, YYEEEE. The CDR3 is CASSLAGLATYEQYF. CDR3 nucleotides: TGTGCCAGCAGCTTGGCGGGACTAGCAACCTACGAGCAGTACTTC.

The chain employs TRBV6-5 and TRBJ2-3; possibly TRBD1 for D (6 bases). CDR3 length: 16 residues. Germline CDR1 MNHEY, CDR2 SVGAGI. V lost 0 bases and J 2 bases, leaving 12 bases between the germline ends. The CDR3 bases are TGTGCCAGCAGTTACTCGTCCGGGGACAACACAGATACGCAGTATTTT. Amino acid sequence: CASSYSSGDNTDTQYF.

V and J are TRBV27 and TRBJ2-1; 16 bases are shared with TRBD2. Germline loops: CDR1 MNHEY, CDR2 SMNVEV (reference sequence). J was trimmed by 0 bases and V by 6 bases; bases with no gene match: 8. CDR3 length: 19 amino acids. CDR3 coding DNA: TGTGCCAGCAGCCGGCCGGGACTAGCGGGAGGGAGCTCCTACAATGAGCAGTTCTTC. This translates into CASSRPGLAGGSSYNEQFF.

This clonotype has just a few counts. The chain employs TRBV12-3 or TRBV12-4 and TRBJ2-3, with 8 positions matching TRBD1. There are 15 residues in the CDR3. V shed 9 bases, J shed 1 base, and the junction held 9 bases outside the gene matches. CDR3 sequence: CASSPRQGRTDTQYF. The CDR3 DNA follows: TGTGCCAGTAGTCCCCGACAGGGGCGCACAGATACGCAGTATTTT.